One sample yielded the 30 T cell receptor beta chains listed below, sequenced in a study of neurological immune-mediated disorders. TCRdb reprocessed the 5' RACE reads via MiXCR and lists one record per CDR3 protein. The profile shows about 48,000 distinct CDR3 sequences, about 5.8% of them singletons. Sequencing input: CD4+ T cells from blood. Receptors originate from a young woman with multiple sclerosis.

This clonotype was picked up many times. The chain is built from TRBV29-1 and TRBJ1-3; D gene uncertain. Trimming took 6 bases from V and 0 from J, leaving 9 bases between them. CDR3 length: 13 amino acids. CDR1 is SQVTM and CDR2 is ANQGSEA in the germline V gene. The CDR3 bases are TGCAGCGTCCAGGACCGCTCTGGAAACACCATATATTTT. It specifies CSVQDRSGNTIYF.

This clonotype has ten or more counts. This chain joins TRBV5-1 and TRBJ2-2; D is undetermined. The V end lost 1 base, the J end lost 14 bases, and 15 bases lay between the germline ends. This CDR3 contains 13 residues. Germline V gene lookup returns CDR1 SGHRS and CDR2 YFSETQ. This chain's CDR3 is CASSLPTEGRLFF. CDR3 sequence (DNA): TGCGCCAGCAGCTTGCCGACGGAAGGACGTCTGTTTTTT.

By share of the sample, this clonotype is medium-sized (0.01 to 0.1%). The chain links TRBV9 to TRBJ1-2; weak D call: TRBD1 (5 bases). V was cut by 3 bases and J by 8 bases, with 11 bases left in between. CDR1 and CDR2 from the germline V gene are SGDLS and YYNGEE. The CDR3 extends over 12 amino acids. CDR3 residues: CASSDQGWGYTF. The CDR3 bases are TGTGCCAGCAGCGACCAGGGATGGGGCTACACCTTC.

This clonotype has ten or more counts. The rearrangement uses TRBV12-3 or TRBV12-4 and TRBJ1-2; a possible D gene is TRBD1 (6 bases). This CDR3 region has 12 residues. The V and J ends lost 7 bases and 4 bases respectively, with 10 bases between them. CDR3 loop: CASKTGFYGYTF. CDR3 bases: TGTGCCAGCAAAACAGGGTTCTATGGCTACACCTTC.

This clonotype came up many times. This chain connects TRBV28 to TRBJ1-2, with 8 bases matching TRBD1. The CDR3 has 16 amino acids. Germline V lookup: CDR1 MDHEN, CDR2 SYDVKM. The junction had 10 bases not matched to a gene; V was cut back by 1 base and J by 6 bases. In nucleotides, the CDR3 is TGTGCCAGCAGTTTATTGGACAGGGAGGGTCATGATGGCTACACCTTC. Translated: CASSLLDREGHDGYTF.

Many counts were recorded for this clonotype. The chain couples TRBV7-9 to TRBJ1-6; D possibly corresponds to TRBD1 (5 bases). The V gene's germline CDR1 is SEHNR and CDR2 FQNEAQ (reference sequence). Trimming removed 5 bases at V and 8 bases at J, with 13 bases between. The CDR3 spans 14 residues. DNA for the CDR3: TGTGCCAGCAGCCGTACGTGGGGCGATTCACCCCTCCACTTT. Translation: CASSRTWGDSPLHF.

This clonotype appeared many times. This chain links TRBV5-1 with TRBJ2-2; the D is unclear. V was trimmed by 5 bases and J by 0 bases, leaving 11 bases between them. The CDR3 sequence is 15 residues long. CDR1 SGHRS and CDR2 YFSETQ come from the germline V gene. Here the CDR3 reads CASSEGPTNTGELFF. DNA for the CDR3: TGCGCCAGCAGTGAAGGACCGACGAACACCGGGGAGCTGTTTTTT.

This clonotype was found many times. This chain uses TRBV2 with TRBJ1-5, with 7 bases identical to TRBD1. V gave up 5 bases and J gave up 3 bases; unmatched junction bases: 4. Germline values: CDR1 SNHLY, CDR2 FYNNEI. The CDR3 loop spans 14 amino acids. CDR3 region: CASSWTGPNQPQHF. Here the CDR3 DNA reads TGTGCCAGCAGTTGGACAGGCCCCAATCAGCCCCAGCATTTT. The complete variable domain, with remaining parts taken from reference TRBV2 and TRBJ1-5, reads EPEVTQTPSHQVTQMGQEVILRCVPISNHLYFYWYRQILGQKVEFLVSFYNNEISEKSEIFDDQFSVERPDGSNFTLKIRSTKLEDSAMYFCASSWTGPNQPQHFGDGTRLSIL.

V usage is TRBV2 and J usage is TRBJ1-2; TRBD1 agrees at 9 bases. This CDR3 has 13 residues. V dropped 1 base and J dropped 8; count of bases not matched to a gene: 2. Germline V gives CDR1 SNHLY, CDR2 FYNNEI. The CDR3 coding sequence is TGTGCCAGCAGTGAAGTACAGGGGGCCGGCTACACCTTC. Its translation: CASSEVQGAGYTF.

In its sample, this clonotype was seen many times. The V call is TRBV3-1, the J call TRBJ1-2; the D is unclear. The germline CDR1 and CDR2 sequences are LGHDT and YNNKEL (reference sequence). The V end lost 1 base, the J end lost 13 bases, and 13 bases lay between the germline ends. There are 12 residues in the CDR3. CDR3 nucleotide sequence: TGTGCCAGCAGCCAAGGCCACAGCCCCCCCACCTTC. Translation: CASSQGHSPPTF. The variable domain in full, completed from reference TRBV3-1 and TRBJ1-2, reads DTAVSQTPKYLVTQMGNDKSIKCEQNLGHDTMYWYKQDSKKFLKIMFSYNNKELIINETVPNRFSPKSPDKAHLNLHINSLELGDSAVYFCASSQGHSPPTFGSGTRLTVV.

This clonotype showed up many times. The chain employs TRBV4-2 and TRBJ2-7; D gene ambiguous. This CDR3 has 16 amino acids. Trimming took 1 base from V and 0 from J, leaving 13 bases between them. Germline lookup yields CDR1 LGHNA and CDR2 YNFKEQ. The CDR3 DNA sequence: TGTGCCAGCAGCCAAGGATCCCATGCCGGCTCCTACGAGCAGTACTTC. It codes for CASSQGSHAGSYEQYF.

This clonotype was counted ten times or more. The chain carries TRBV3-1 and TRBJ2-6; D might be TRBD1 (6 bases). Germline V CDR1 and CDR2: LGHDT, YNNKEL (reference sequence). This CDR3 region has 14 residues. V dropped 4 bases and J dropped 9 bases, with 13 bases sitting between them. The CDR3 DNA reads TGTGCCAGCAGCCCCCAGGGGCAAGACAACGTCCTGACTTTC. Protein product: CASSPQGQDNVLTF.

This clonotype was seen repeatedly, ten times or more. The chain is built from TRBV5-1 and TRBJ1-5; TRBD1 is a possible D gene (5 bases). Trimming took 1 base from V and 6 from J, leaving 14 bases between them. Germline V gene data show CDR1 as SGHRS and CDR2 as YFSETQ. The CDR3 extends over 15 amino acids. The CDR3 DNA reads TGCGCCAGCAGCTTGTTCGGGCAGGGAGGTCAGCCCCAGCATTTT. It is translated as CASSLFGQGGQPQHF.

This clonotype was picked up many times. CDR3 residues: CSARSGGAGTDTQYF. CDR3 DNA: TGCAGTGCTCGTAGCGGGGGGGCCGGGACAGATACGCAGTATTTT. This chain uses TRBV20-1 with TRBJ2-3, with 11 bases that match TRBD2. This CDR3 has 15 amino acids. Germline CDR1 reads DFQATT; CDR2 reads SNEGSKA (reference sequence). With 5 bases clipped from V and 3 bases from J, the junction kept 7 bases outside the gene matches.

The table lists this clonotype with many counts. The chain uses TRBV5-4 and TRBJ2-2, with no clear D. Germline assignment: CDR1 SGHNT and CDR2 YYREEE (reference sequence). The CDR3 spans 13 residues. V was pared by 4 bases and J by 3 bases, with 7 bases between. The CDR3 region is CASSPWDTGELFF. The CDR3 bases are TGTGCCAGCAGCCCCTGGGACACCGGGGAGCTGTTTTTT.

This clonotype was detected ten times or more. This chain uses TRBV18 with TRBJ2-3, with D possibly being TRBD2 (6 bases). The CDR3 covers 14 residues. V was cut by 3 bases and J by 4 bases, with 11 bases left in between. Germline V CDR1 and CDR2: KGHSH, LQKENI. CDR3 amino acids: CASSPGDFSDTQYF. The DNA for the CDR3 is TGTGCCAGCTCACCGGGGGACTTCTCAGATACGCAGTATTTT.

At least ten counts were recorded for this clonotype. This chain connects TRBV6-2 or TRBV6-3 to TRBJ2-1; 13 bases match TRBD2. This CDR3 has 22 amino acids. CDR1 and CDR2 (germline): MNHEY, SVGEGT. Losses at the gene ends were 0 bases for V and 0 bases for J; bases not matched to a gene: 14. The CDR3 spells CASSYSILTSGRAARSYNEQFF. CDR3 coding DNA: TGTGCCAGCAGTTACTCGATCTTAACTAGCGGGAGGGCCGCCCGCTCCTACAATGAGCAGTTCTTC.

This clonotype was detected once. The rearrangement uses TRBV12-3 or TRBV12-4 and TRBJ1-5; no firm D call. The CDR3 totals 12 residues. Trimming pared 2 bases from V and 7 bases from J, leaving 6 bases between. This chain's CDR3 is CASSLSWQPQHF. CDR3 DNA: TGTGCCAGCAGTTTATCGTGGCAGCCCCAGCATTTT.

This clonotype was seen only a few times. This rearrangement joins TRBV9 to TRBJ1-5; D might be TRBD1 (6 bases). CDR3 length: 15 amino acids. Germline values: CDR1 SGDLS, CDR2 YYNGEE. The germline V and J ends were trimmed by 5 bases and 2 bases, with 14 bases remaining between them. CDR3 DNA sequence: TGTGCCAGCAGTGAAGGGGGTTTGGGCAATCAGCCCCAGCATTTT. As protein: CASSEGGLGNQPQHF.

This chain links TRBV29-1 with TRBJ1-1; TRBD1 matches 7 bases. CDR3 length: 11 residues. Germline V gene lookup returns CDR1 SQVTM and CDR2 ANQGSEA. V was pared by 1 base and J by 7 bases, with 0 bases of the junction left unmatched. The CDR3 DNA is TGCAGCGTTGAAGGACAGGGTGAAGCTTTCTTT. Protein sequence: CSVEGQGEAFF.

This clonotype was observed many times. CDR3 sequence (DNA): TGTGCCAGTGGGCCCCGGGGTAACACTGAAGCTTTCTTT. Protein product: CASGPRGNTEAFF. The rearrangement links TRBV2 to TRBJ1-1; no reliable D call. In germline, CDR1 is SNHLY, CDR2 FYNNEI. The V and J ends lost 9 bases and 2 bases respectively, with 13 bases between them. The CDR3 covers 13 residues.

This clonotype occurred many times. The chain carries TRBV20-1 and TRBJ2-3; possible D gene TRBD2, 6 bases. With 0 bases removed from V and 5 bases from J, the gap between germline ends came to 21 bases. CDR1 and CDR2 from the germline V gene are DFQATT and SNEGSKA (reference sequence). CDR3 length equals 17 residues. CDR3 DNA sequence: TGCAGTGCTAGAGATATCTCCCAGGACGCCGGGAGAGATACGCAGTATTTT. Translating it yields CSARDISQDAGRDTQYF.

This clonotype appeared many times. The chain carries TRBV5-1 and TRBJ1-6, with D possibly matching TRBD1 (5 bases). CDR3 length: 14 residues. Germline V gene data show CDR1 as SGHRS and CDR2 as YFSETQ. Trimming took off 0 bases at V and 7 bases at J, with 8 bases between the two ends. The CDR3 nucleotides read TGCGCCAGCAGCTTGGATGGGGGGAATTCACCCCTCCACTTT. It is translated as CASSLDGGNSPLHF.

This clonotype was seen many times. The genes are TRBV15 and TRBJ2-5, with 7 positions matching TRBD1. The CDR3 is made up of 15 amino acids. CDR1 and CDR2 (germline): LNHNV, YYDKDF (reference sequence). Losses at the gene ends were 0 bases for V and 5 bases for J; bases not matched to a gene: 6. The chain's CDR3 is CATSRENRGWETQYF. CDR3 in DNA: TGTGCCACCAGCAGAGAGAACAGGGGTTGGGAGACCCAGTACTTC.

This clonotype appeared many times. This CDR3 reads CSASTSGSNEQYV. The CDR3 nucleotides are TGCAGTGCGAGTACTAGCGGGAGTAACGAGCAGTACGTC. The V and J genes are TRBV20-1 and TRBJ2-7; 11 bases are shared with TRBD2. Losses at the gene ends were 6 bases for V and 5 bases for J; bases not matched to a gene: 6. CDR1 is DFQATT and CDR2 is SNEGSKA in the germline V gene (reference sequence). This CDR3 is built from 13 residues.

The gene calls are TRBV20-1 and TRBJ2-2, with D possibly matching TRBD1 (5 bases). Trimming took 2 bases from V and 3 from J, leaving 16 bases between them. This CDR3 region has 16 residues. Germline CDR1 DFQATT, CDR2 SNEGSKA (reference sequence). CDR3 nucleotides: TGCAGTGCTAGACCATACCAGGGCCCGGACACCGGGGAGCTGTTTTTT. Residues: CSARPYQGPDTGELFF.

This chain connects TRBV6-5 to TRBJ2-7; TRBD1 matches at 9 bases. Germline assignment: CDR1 MNHEY and CDR2 SVGAGI. The CDR3 is 14 amino acids. The ends lost 6 bases at V and 6 bases at J; junction bases unmatched: 9. The CDR3 nucleotides read TGTGCCAGCAGCAAGACAGGGGGTCTCACCGAGCAGTACTTC. It is translated as CASSKTGGLTEQYF.

This clonotype is medium-sized within its sample. This chain uses TRBV7-2 with TRBJ2-2; D gene ambiguous. Per the germline V gene, CDR1 is SGHTA and CDR2 is FQGNSA. Trimming left V 2 bases short and J 0 bases short, with 16 bases between. The CDR3 sequence is 18 residues long. CDR3 amino acids: CASSLRARAGTNTGELFF. For the CDR3, the DNA is TGTGCCAGCAGCTTAAGGGCTCGGGCAGGAACGAACACCGGGGAGCTGTTTTTT.

This clonotype was counted only a few times. The chain has TRBV18 and TRBJ1-1; D not resolved. CDR1 and CDR2 from the germline V gene are KGHSH and LQKENI. Trimming stripped 3 bases from V and 6 bases from J, with 8 bases between. CDR3 length: 12 amino acids. CDR3 sequence (DNA): TGTGCCAGCTCACCCACACCCTCTGAAGCTTTCTTT. It translates to CASSPTPSEAFF.

This clonotype was observed at least ten times. The chain links TRBV3-1 to TRBJ2-5; 11 nucleotides line up with TRBD2. Germline values: CDR1 LGHDT, CDR2 YNNKEL (reference sequence). The CDR3 loop spans 14 amino acids. Trimming at V came to 2 bases and at J to 4 bases, leaving 0 bases not matched to a gene. CDR3 region: CASSQLAGGETQYF. In nucleotides, the CDR3 is TGTGCCAGCAGCCAACTAGCGGGAGGAGAGACCCAGTACTTC.